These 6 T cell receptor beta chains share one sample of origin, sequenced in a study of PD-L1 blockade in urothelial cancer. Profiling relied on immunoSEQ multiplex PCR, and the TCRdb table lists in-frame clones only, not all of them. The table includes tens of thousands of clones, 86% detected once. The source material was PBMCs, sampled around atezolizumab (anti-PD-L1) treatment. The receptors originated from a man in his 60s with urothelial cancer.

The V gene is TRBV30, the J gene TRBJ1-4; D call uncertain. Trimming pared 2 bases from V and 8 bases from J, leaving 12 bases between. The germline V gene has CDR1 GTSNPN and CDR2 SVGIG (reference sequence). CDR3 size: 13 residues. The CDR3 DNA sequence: TGTGCCTGGAGTATCAGGTCGAGAGAAAAACTGTTTTTT. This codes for CAWSIRSREKLFF.

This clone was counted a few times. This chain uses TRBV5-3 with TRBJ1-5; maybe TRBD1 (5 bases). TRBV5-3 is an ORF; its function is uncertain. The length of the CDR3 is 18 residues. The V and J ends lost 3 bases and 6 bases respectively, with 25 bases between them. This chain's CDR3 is CARSSRDRDFGPGQPQHF. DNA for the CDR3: TGTGCCAGAAGCTCCAGGGACCGGGACTTTGGTCCCGGTCAGCCCCAGCATTTT.

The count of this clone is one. CDR3 region: CASSSPDRSGEQYF. CDR3 DNA sequence: TGTGCCAGCAGCTCTCCGGACAGGTCGGGAGAGCAGTACTTC. The chain has TRBV5-8 and TRBJ2-7; 7 nucleotides align to TRBD1. The CDR3 is 14 amino acids. Germline V gene sequence: CDR1 SGHTS, CDR2 YDEGEE. J gave up 7 bases and V 3 bases, and 10 bases lay outside the gene matches.

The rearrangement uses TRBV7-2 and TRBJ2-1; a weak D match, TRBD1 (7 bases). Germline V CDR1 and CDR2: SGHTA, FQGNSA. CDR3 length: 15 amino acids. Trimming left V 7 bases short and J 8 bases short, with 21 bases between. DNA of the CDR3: TGTGCCAGCAACTTTGCGGGACAGCTTATCGATGAGCAGTTCTTC. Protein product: CASNFAGQLIDEQFF.

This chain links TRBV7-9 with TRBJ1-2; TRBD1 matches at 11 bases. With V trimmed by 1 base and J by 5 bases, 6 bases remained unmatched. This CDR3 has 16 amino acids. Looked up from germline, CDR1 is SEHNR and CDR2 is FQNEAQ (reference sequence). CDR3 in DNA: TGTGCCAGCAGCTTAGGTCCGGGACAGGGGGTATATGGCTACACCTTC. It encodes CASSLGPGQGVYGYTF.

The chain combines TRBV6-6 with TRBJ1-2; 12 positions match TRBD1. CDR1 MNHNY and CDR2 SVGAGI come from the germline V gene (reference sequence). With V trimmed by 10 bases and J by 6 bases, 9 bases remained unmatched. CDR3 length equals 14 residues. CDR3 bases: TGTGCCATCGGTGGGGACAGGGGGCTTGATGGCTACACCTTC. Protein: CAIGGDRGLDGYTF.